This T cell receptor beta chain originates from a study of cytomegalovirus exposure and HLA in healthy donors. The germline CDR1 and CDR2 sequences are MNHNY and SVGAGI (reference sequence). The CDR3 covers 12 residues. Trimming removed 6 bases from V and 7 bases from J, with 10 bases in between. Both 60 Vbeta primers and 13 Jbeta primers went into the PCR. The repertoire was sequenced with immunoSEQ multiplex PCR; TCRdb's copy has only in-frame clones and lacks some. Among 100,000 to 150,000 clones, about 76% were seen once, and the ten largest hold roughly 13%. This clone showed up just a few times.

V and J are TRBV6-6 and TRBJ1-5, with D tentatively TRBD1 (5 bases). The sequence was collected from a woman in her fifties or sixties in good health and CMV-seropositive. Sequenced material: PBMCs. DNA for the CDR3: TGTGCCAGCAGCCAGGGTTCCCAGCCCCAGCATTTT. Translating it yields CASSQGSQPQHF.